The text below deals with one TCR beta chain. What it binds is not known. The data stem from a study of T cell responses to AZD1222 COVID-19 vaccine. Findings and caveats of the study: Two AZD1222 doses significantly raised spike-specific TCR breadth and depth over controls. None of the repertoires were sampled until the peak T cell response had passed.

Deletions cut 5 bases from V and 3 bases from J, with 23 bases between. CDR1 is SEHNR, CDR2 FQNEAQ, per germline (reference sequence). The CDR3 has 18 amino acids. Here immunoSEQ multiplex PCR was the method, and the copy in TCRdb shows in-frame clones only, minus some. The data contain 90,000 to 120,000 clones, around 90% of them seen just once; the ten biggest clones take up about 6.6%. The sequence was collected from an adult who received the AZD1222 COVID-19 vaccine. The starting material was peripheral blood, obtained 28 days after the second AZD1222 dose. V is TRBV7-9 and J is TRBJ2-4; TRBD1 might be the D (6 bases). CDR3 amino acids: CASSPWGPLGRGKNIQYF. The DNA of the CDR3 is TGTGCCAGCAGCCCGTGGGGGCCTTTGGGTCGGGGCAAAAACATTCAGTACTTC.